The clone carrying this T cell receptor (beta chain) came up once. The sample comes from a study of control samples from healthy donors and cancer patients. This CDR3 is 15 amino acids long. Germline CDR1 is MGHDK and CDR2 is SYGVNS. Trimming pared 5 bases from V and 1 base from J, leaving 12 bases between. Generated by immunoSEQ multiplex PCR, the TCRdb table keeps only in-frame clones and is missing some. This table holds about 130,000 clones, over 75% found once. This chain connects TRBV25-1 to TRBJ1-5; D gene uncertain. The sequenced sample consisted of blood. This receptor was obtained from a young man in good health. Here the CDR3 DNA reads TGTGCCAGCAGTCCTGGGGAGAAAAGCAATCAGCCCCAGCATTTT. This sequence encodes CASSPGEKSNQPQHF.